This TCR beta chain derives from a study of blood T cells in healthy people across ages. Study results and limitations: It was not known whether donors were CMV positive (a possible confounder of expanded clonotype changes).

This clonotype was observed a few times. Its matching antigen is unknown. The CDR3 runs 16 residues. The V gene's germline CDR1 is MGHRA and CDR2 YSYEKL. V was clipped by 1 base and J by 6 bases, with 18 bases between them. Primed by a sample-barcoded 5' primer and a J-beta primer mix, a second PCR proceeded for 7 to 11 cycles. TCRdb independently ran MiXCR on the 5' RACE reads; one entry per CDR3 protein. The sample yields roughly 1,500,000 distinct CDR3 sequences, approximately 40% seen once. This chain links TRBV4-1 with TRBJ1-2; no firm D call. The specimen sequenced was blood. The clonotype comes from a woman aged 18-29 years in good health. The CDR3 region is CASSQVQLEDENGYTF. CDR3 nucleotide sequence: TGCGCCAGCAGCCAAGTTCAACTGGAGGACGAGAATGGCTACACCTTC.